These T cell receptor beta chains were read from a single sample in a study of response to subunit inactivated influenza vaccine. MiXCR, applied by TCRdb to the RT-PCR reads, yields one record per CDR3 protein. Among about 530,000 distinct CDR3 sequences, roughly 12% were seen once, and the ten largest hold roughly a tenth. The sample was PBMCs from blood, taken on the day of vaccination. These receptor sequences come from a man between 50 and 59 years old who received an inactivated influenza vaccine. CDR3s include the opening cysteine and the closing phenylalanine or tryptophan. A D gene is named only where the DNA matches it firmly. Only part of the rows carry a size: once, few, many, or a class if the clone is expanded.

v_call: TRBV7-3
clone_size: many
d_call: NA
j_call: TRBJ2-1
cdr3_aa: CASSLTSASPHNEQFF
cdr3_nt: TGTGCCAGCAGCTTAACGTCGGCTAGCCCTCACAATGAGCAGTTCTTC

v_call: TRBV12-3/TRBV12-4
clone_size: many
d_call: NA
j_call: TRBJ2-3
cdr3_aa: CASSFDPGLADTQYF
cdr3_nt: TGTGCCAGCAGTTTTGATCCGGGTTTGGCAGATACGCAGTATTTT

v_call: TRBV7-9
clone_size: NA
d_call: NA
j_call: TRBJ2-7
cdr3_aa: CASSLASTGSSYEQYF
cdr3_nt: TGTGCCAGCAGCTTAGCTTCTACGGGGAGCTCCTACGAGCAGTACTTC

v_call: TRBV3-1
clone_size: NA
d_call: NA
j_call: TRBJ2-7
cdr3_aa: CASSPLPRHEQYF
cdr3_nt: TGTGCCAGCAGCCCATTACCCCGCCACGAGCAGTACTTC

v_call: TRBV5-8
clone_size: many
d_call: NA
j_call: TRBJ2-5
cdr3_aa: CASSKRDLNQETQYF
cdr3_nt: TGTGCCAGCAGCAAGAGGGACCTTAACCAAGAGACCCAGTACTTC

v_call: TRBV7-2
clone_size: NA
d_call: TRBD2
j_call: TRBJ2-2
cdr3_aa: CASSSSSGGNTGELFF
cdr3_nt: TGTGCCAGCAGCTCGAGTAGCGGGGGCAACACCGGGGAGCTGTTTTTT

v_call: TRBV7-2
clone_size: few
d_call: NA
j_call: TRBJ2-7
cdr3_aa: CASSSQHWGSYEQYF
cdr3_nt: TGTGCCAGCAGCTCACAACACTGGGGCTCCTACGAGCAGTACTTC

v_call: TRBV29-1
clone_size: many
d_call: TRBD2
j_call: TRBJ2-1
cdr3_aa: CSVNLGRGEQFF
cdr3_nt: TGCAGCGTTAACCTAGGGAGGGGTGAGCAGTTCTTC

v_call: TRBV7-2
clone_size: NA
d_call: NA
j_call: TRBJ2-3
cdr3_aa: CASSIQVGTTDTQYF
cdr3_nt: TGTGCCAGCAGCATACAGGTCGGAACCACAGATACGCAGTATTTT

v_call: TRBV7-9
clone_size: NA
d_call: NA
j_call: TRBJ2-1
cdr3_aa: CASSLGLLSSYNEQFF
cdr3_nt: TGTGCCAGCAGCTTAGGTCTTTTAAGCTCCTACAATGAGCAGTTCTTC

v_call: TRBV6-2/TRBV6-3
clone_size: NA
d_call: NA
j_call: TRBJ2-1
cdr3_aa: CASRGGQGRIQFF
cdr3_nt: TGTGCCAGCAGGGGAGGCCAGGGTAGGATTCAGTTCTTC

v_call: TRBV14
clone_size: few
d_call: NA
j_call: TRBJ1-4
cdr3_aa: CASSQQGPNEKLFF
cdr3_nt: TGTGCCAGCAGCCAACAGGGGCCTAATGAAAAACTGTTTTTT

v_call: TRBV20-1
clone_size: many
d_call: TRBD2
j_call: TRBJ2-2
cdr3_aa: CSARVGLAGGSGELFF
cdr3_nt: TGCAGTGCTAGAGTAGGGCTAGCGGGAGGGTCCGGGGAGCTGTTTTTT

v_call: TRBV6-6
clone_size: NA
d_call: TRBD1
j_call: TRBJ2-4
cdr3_aa: CASSYTTGGIQYF
cdr3_nt: TGTGCCAGCAGTTACACGACAGGGGGGATTCAGTACTTC

v_call: TRBV11-2
clone_size: few
d_call: NA
j_call: TRBJ2-1
cdr3_aa: CASSSKTSGSVYNEQFF
cdr3_nt: TGTGCCAGCAGCTCTAAGACGTCTGGGAGTGTTTACAATGAGCAGTTCTTC

v_call: TRBV25-1
clone_size: few
d_call: NA
j_call: TRBJ2-5
cdr3_aa: CASSSPPETQYF
cdr3_nt: TGTGCCAGCAGCTCCCCCCCTGAGACCCAGTACTTC

v_call: TRBV27
clone_size: NA
d_call: TRBD2
j_call: TRBJ2-2
cdr3_aa: CASSLPGLAGVVGELFF
cdr3_nt: TGTGCCAGCAGTTTGCCGGGACTAGCGGGAGTAGTCGGGGAGCTGTTTTTT

v_call: TRBV3-1
clone_size: NA
d_call: NA
j_call: TRBJ2-7
cdr3_aa: CASSPAAADYEQYF
cdr3_nt: TGTGCCAGCAGCCCCGCAGCGGCAGACTACGAGCAGTACTTC

v_call: TRBV5-5
clone_size: many
d_call: NA
j_call: TRBJ2-3
cdr3_aa: CASSSGATSRSADTQYF
cdr3_nt: TGTGCCAGCAGCTCGGGGGCGACTAGCCGGTCAGCAGATACGCAGTATTTT

v_call: TRBV7-2
clone_size: once
d_call: TRBD1
j_call: TRBJ1-5
cdr3_aa: CASSVTGGVGQPQHF
cdr3_nt: TGTGCCAGCAGCGTGACAGGGGGCGTAGGTCAGCCCCAGCATTTT

v_call: TRBV6-1
clone_size: few
d_call: NA
j_call: TRBJ1-3
cdr3_aa: CASSRGLSSGNTIYF
cdr3_nt: TGTGCCAGCAGCAGGGGACTGAGCTCTGGAAACACCATATATTTT

v_call: TRBV9
clone_size: few
d_call: NA
j_call: TRBJ1-1
cdr3_aa: CASSALGGTEAFF
cdr3_nt: TGTGCCAGCAGCGCTCTCGGGGGAACTGAAGCTTTCTTT

v_call: TRBV10-2
clone_size: NA
d_call: NA
j_call: TRBJ2-1
cdr3_aa: CASSLRGGPYEQFF
cdr3_nt: TGCGCCAGCAGCCTTAGGGGGGGGCCGTATGAGCAGTTCTTC

v_call: TRBV20-1
clone_size: NA
d_call: NA
j_call: TRBJ1-6
cdr3_aa: CSAPPAPLHF
cdr3_nt: TGCAGTGCCCCCCCTGCACCCCTCCACTTT

v_call: TRBV12-3/TRBV12-4
clone_size: few
d_call: TRBD2
j_call: TRBJ2-7
cdr3_aa: CASSKVGAGDEQYF
cdr3_nt: TGTGCCAGCAGTAAAGTGGGTGCGGGAGATGAGCAGTACTTC

v_call: TRBV4-1
clone_size: NA
d_call: NA
j_call: TRBJ2-5
cdr3_aa: CASSQDPTGQETQYF
cdr3_nt: TGCGCCAGCAGCCAAGATCCTACAGGGCAAGAGACCCAGTACTTC

v_call: TRBV6-2/TRBV6-3
clone_size: NA
d_call: NA
j_call: TRBJ2-7
cdr3_aa: CASSWVLRRYEQYF
cdr3_nt: TGTGCCAGCAGTTGGGTTCTACGCCGGTACGAGCAGTACTTC